This T cell receptor beta chain came from a study of blood T cell repertoires in COVID-19. Study overall: Sample material is recorded as cDNA or gDNA derived from T cells, B-cell-depleted T cells, or PBMCs.

The CDR3 is made up of 14 amino acids. In germline, CDR1 is MNHNY, CDR2 SVGAGI (reference sequence). V was shortened by 2 bases and J by 0 bases, with 5 bases between the two germline ends. Original processing methods: Amplification of reference gene primers provided the estimated nucleated cell counts. Assay used: immunoSEQ multiplex PCR; TCRdb lists only in-frame clones, some missing. Clone size and V and J calls were adopted from that table, with D and trimming inferred from the DNA. The data show under 300,000 clones, with around 80% seen just once and roughly 5% held by the top ten. Sequencing was done on a sample of peripheral blood. V gene TRBV6-6 combines with J gene TRBJ1-3; D is perhaps TRBD1 (5 bases). The source of this sequence is a human donor in a cohort sampled during active COVID-19. This CDR3 reads CASSYQGSGNTIYF. In DNA form, the CDR3 reads TGTGCCAGCAGTTACCAGGGCTCTGGAAACACCATATATTTT.